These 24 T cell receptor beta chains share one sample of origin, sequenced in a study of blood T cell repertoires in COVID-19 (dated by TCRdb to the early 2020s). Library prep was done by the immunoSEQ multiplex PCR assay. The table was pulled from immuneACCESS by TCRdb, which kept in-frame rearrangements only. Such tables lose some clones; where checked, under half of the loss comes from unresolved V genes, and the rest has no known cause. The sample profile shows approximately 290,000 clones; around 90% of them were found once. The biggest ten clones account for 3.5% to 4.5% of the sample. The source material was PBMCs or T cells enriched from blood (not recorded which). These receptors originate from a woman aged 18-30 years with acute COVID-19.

CDR3 DNA: TGTGCCAGCAGTCAAAATGAAAAACTGTTTTTT. As protein: CASSQNEKLFF. The chain uses TRBV28 and TRBJ1-4, with unresolved D. This CDR3 spans 11 amino acids. CDR1 and CDR2 from the germline V gene are MDHEN and SYDVKM. Trimming shortened V by 5 bases and J by 5 bases, and 3 bases separated the two germline ends.

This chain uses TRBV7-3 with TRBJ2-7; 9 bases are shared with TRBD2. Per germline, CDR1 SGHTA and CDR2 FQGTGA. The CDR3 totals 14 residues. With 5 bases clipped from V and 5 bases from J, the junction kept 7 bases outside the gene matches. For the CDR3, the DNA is TGTGCCAGCAGCCCCGGCGGGAGGGCCCACGAGCAGTACTTC. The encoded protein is CASSPGGRAHEQYF.

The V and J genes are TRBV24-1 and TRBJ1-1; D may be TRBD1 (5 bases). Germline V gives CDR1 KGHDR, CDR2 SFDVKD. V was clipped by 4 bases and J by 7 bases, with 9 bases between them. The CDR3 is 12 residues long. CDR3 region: CATSDPDSEAFF. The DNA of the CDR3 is TGTGCCACCAGTGACCCAGACAGTGAAGCTTTCTTT.

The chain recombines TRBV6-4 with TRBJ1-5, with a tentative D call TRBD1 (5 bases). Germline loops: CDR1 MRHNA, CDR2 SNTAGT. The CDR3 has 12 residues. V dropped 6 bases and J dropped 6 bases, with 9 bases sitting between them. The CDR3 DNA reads TGTGCCAGCAGAGCGGGGGTTCAGCCCCAGCATTTT. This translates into CASRAGVQPQHF.

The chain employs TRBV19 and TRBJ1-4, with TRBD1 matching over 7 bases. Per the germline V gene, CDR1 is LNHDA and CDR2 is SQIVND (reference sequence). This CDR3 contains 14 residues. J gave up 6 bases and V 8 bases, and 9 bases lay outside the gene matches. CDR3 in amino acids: CASLSRGSDEKLFF. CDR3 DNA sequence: TGTGCCAGTCTTTCCAGGGGGTCTGATGAAAAACTGTTTTTT.

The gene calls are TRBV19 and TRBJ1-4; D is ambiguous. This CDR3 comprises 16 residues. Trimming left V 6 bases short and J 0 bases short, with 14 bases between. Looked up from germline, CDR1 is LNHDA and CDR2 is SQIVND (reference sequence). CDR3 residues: CASRTGTGATNEKLFF. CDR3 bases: TGTGCCAGTAGGACCGGCACCGGGGCAACTAATGAAAAACTGTTTTTT. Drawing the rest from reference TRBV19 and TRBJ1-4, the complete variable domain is DGGITQSPKYLFRKEGQNVTLSCEQNLNHDAMYWYRQDPGQGLRLIYYSQIVNDFQKGDIAEGYSVSREKKESFPLTVTSAQKNPTAFYLCASRTGTGATNEKLFFGSGTQLSVL.

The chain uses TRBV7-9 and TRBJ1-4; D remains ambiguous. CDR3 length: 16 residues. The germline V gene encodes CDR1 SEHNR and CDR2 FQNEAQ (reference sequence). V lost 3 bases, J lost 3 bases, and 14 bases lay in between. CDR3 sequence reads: CASSFGRTGPNEKLFF. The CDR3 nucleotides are TGTGCCAGCAGCTTCGGGAGGACCGGGCCTAATGAAAAACTGTTTTTT.

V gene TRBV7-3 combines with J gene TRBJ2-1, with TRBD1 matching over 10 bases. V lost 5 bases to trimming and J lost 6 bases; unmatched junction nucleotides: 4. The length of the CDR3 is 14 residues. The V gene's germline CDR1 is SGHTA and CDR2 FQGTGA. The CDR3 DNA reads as TGTGCCAGCAGCCCTCGGACAGGGGGCAATGAGCAGTTCTTC. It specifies CASSPRTGGNEQFF. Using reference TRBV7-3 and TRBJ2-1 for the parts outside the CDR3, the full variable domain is GAGVSQTPSNKVTEKGKYVELRCDPISGHTALYWYRQSLGQGPEFLIYFQGTGAADDSGLPNDRFFAVRPEGSVSTLKIQRTERGDSAVYLCASSPRTGGNEQFFGPGTRLTVL.

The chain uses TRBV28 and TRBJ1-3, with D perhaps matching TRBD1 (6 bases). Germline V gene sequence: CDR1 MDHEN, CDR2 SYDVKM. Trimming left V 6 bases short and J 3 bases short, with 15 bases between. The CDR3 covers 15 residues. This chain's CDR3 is CASSPSQGDGNTIYF. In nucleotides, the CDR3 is TGTGCCAGCAGCCCTTCACAGGGTGATGGAAACACCATATATTTT.

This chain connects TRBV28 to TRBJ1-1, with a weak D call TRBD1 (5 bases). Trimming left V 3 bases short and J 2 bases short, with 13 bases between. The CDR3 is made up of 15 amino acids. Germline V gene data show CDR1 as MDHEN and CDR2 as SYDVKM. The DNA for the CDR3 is TGTGCCAGCAGTTTTGGCGCAGGGATAAACACTGAAGCTTTCTTT. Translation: CASSFGAGINTEAFF.

The CDR3 DNA reads as TGTGCCAGTAGTAATGGGCAGCTTAATGAAAAACTGTTTTTT. It translates to CASSNGQLNEKLFF. This chain connects TRBV19 to TRBJ1-4; unclear D gene. Trimming removed 4 bases at V and 4 bases at J, with 10 bases between. The CDR3 is 14 amino acids. Germline CDR1 is LNHDA and CDR2 is SQIVND (reference sequence).

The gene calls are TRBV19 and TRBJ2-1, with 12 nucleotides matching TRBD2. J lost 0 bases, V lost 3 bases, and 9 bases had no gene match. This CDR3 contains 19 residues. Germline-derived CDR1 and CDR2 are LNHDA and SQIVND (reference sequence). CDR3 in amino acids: CASSIDPPSGRASYNEQFF. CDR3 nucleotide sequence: TGTGCCAGTAGTATCGACCCCCCTAGCGGGAGGGCCTCCTACAATGAGCAGTTCTTC.

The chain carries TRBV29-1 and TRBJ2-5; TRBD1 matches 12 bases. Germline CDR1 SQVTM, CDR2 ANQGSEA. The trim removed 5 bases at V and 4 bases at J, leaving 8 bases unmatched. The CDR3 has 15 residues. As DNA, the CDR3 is TGCAGCGTTCCGGGACAGGGGGCGCGAGGAGAGACCCAGTACTTC. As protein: CSVPGQGARGETQYF.

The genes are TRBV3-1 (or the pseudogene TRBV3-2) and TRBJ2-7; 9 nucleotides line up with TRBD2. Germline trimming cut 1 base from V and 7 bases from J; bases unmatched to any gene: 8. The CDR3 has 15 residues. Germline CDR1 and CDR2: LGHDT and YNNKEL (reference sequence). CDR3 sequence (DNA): TGTGCCAGCAGCCAAGTTGGCGGGAGGGCCGGGGAGCAGTACTTC. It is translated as CASSQVGGRAGEQYF.

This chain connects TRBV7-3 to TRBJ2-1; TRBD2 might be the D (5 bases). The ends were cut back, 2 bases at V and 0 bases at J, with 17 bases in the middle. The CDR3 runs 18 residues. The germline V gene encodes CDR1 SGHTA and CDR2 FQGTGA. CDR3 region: CASSLERSGLGSYNEQFF. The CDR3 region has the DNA TGTGCCAGCAGCTTAGAGAGGAGCGGTCTGGGCTCCTACAATGAGCAGTTCTTC.

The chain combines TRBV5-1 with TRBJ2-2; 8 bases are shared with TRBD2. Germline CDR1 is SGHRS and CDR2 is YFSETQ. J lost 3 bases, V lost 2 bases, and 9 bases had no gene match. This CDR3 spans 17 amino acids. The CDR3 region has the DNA TGCGCCAGCAGCTTCAGTGCGGGAGGCCTGGACACCGGGGAGCTGTTTTTT. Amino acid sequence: CASSFSAGGLDTGELFF. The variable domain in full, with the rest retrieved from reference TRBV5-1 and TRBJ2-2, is KAGVTQTPRYLIKTRGQQVTLSCSPISGHRSVSWYQQTPGQGLQFLFEYFSETQRNKGNFPGRFSGRQFSNSRSEMNVSTLELGDSALYLCASSFSAGGLDTGELFFGEGSRLTVL.

CDR3: CSASEELAAPGEQFF. As DNA, the CDR3 is TGCAGTGCTAGTGAGGAACTAGCCGCGCCCGGTGAGCAGTTCTTC. The V and J genes are TRBV20-1 and TRBJ2-1; a possible D gene is TRBD2 (6 bases). Trimming took 3 bases from V and 9 from J, leaving 21 bases between them. Per germline, CDR1 DFQATT and CDR2 SNEGSKA (reference sequence). The CDR3 is 15 amino acids.

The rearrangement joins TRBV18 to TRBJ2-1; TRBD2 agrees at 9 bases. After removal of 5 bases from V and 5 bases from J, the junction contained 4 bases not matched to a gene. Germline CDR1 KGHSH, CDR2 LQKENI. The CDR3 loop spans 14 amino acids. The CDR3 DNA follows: TGTGCCAGCTCATTCCGACTAGCGGACAATGAGCAGTTCTTC. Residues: CASSFRLADNEQFF. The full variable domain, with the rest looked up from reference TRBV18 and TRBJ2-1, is NAGVMQNPRHLVRRRGQEARLRCSPMKGHSHVYWYRQLPEEGLKFMVYLQKENIIDESGMPKERFSAEFPKEGPSILRIQQVVRGDSAAYFCASSFRLADNEQFFGPGTRLTVL.

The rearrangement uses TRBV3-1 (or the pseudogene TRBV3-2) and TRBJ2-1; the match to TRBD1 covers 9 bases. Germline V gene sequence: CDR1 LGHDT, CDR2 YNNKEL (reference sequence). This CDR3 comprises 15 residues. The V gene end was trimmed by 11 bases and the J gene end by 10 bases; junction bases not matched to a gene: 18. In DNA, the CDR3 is TGTGCCTCGACTGCGGGGACAGGGCTTTGGATGGAGCAGTTCTTC. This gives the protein CASTAGTGLWMEQFF.

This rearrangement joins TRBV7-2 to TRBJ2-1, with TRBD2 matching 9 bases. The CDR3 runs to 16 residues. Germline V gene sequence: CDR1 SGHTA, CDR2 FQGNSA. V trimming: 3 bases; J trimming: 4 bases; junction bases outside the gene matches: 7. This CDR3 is CASSFTSGFPYNEQFF. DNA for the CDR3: TGTGCCAGCAGCTTCACTAGCGGGTTTCCTTACAATGAGCAGTTCTTC.

DNA for the CDR3: TGCGCCAGCAGCTGGACAATGGATACGCAGTATTTT. This encodes CASSWTMDTQYF. The chain is built from TRBV5-1 and TRBJ2-3, with a weak D call TRBD1 (5 bases). CDR3 length: 12 residues. Germline lookup yields CDR1 SGHRS and CDR2 YFSETQ. With 3 bases removed from V and 6 bases from J, the gap between germline ends came to 8 bases. Full variable domain (missing parts from reference TRBV5-1 and TRBJ2-3): KAGVTQTPRYLIKTRGQQVTLSCSPISGHRSVSWYQQTPGQGLQFLFEYFSETQRNKGNFPGRFSGRQFSNSRSEMNVSTLELGDSALYLCASSWTMDTQYFGPGTRLTVL.

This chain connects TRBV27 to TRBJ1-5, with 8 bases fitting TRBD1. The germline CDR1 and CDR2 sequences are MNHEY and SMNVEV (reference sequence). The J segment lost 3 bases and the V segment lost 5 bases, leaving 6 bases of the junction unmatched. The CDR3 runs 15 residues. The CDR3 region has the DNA TGTGCCAGCAGTCCCCGGACAGGGATCAATCAGCCCCAGCATTTT. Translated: CASSPRTGINQPQHF.

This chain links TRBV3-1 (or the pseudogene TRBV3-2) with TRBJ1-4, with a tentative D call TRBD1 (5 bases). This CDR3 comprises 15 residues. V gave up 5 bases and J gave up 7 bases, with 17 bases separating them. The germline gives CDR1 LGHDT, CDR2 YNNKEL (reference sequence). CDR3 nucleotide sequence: TGTGCCAGCAGCGAAGGCAGGGCCCGTGGTGAAAAACTGTTTTTT. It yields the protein CASSEGRARGEKLFF.

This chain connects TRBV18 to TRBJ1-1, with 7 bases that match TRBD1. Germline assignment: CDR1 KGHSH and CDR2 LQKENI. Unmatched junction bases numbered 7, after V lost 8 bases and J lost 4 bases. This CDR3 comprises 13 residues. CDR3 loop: CASRTGEATEAFF. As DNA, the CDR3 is TGTGCCAGCCGAACAGGGGAAGCCACTGAAGCTTTCTTT. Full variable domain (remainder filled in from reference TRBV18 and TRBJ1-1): NAGVMQNPRHLVRRRGQEARLRCSPMKGHSHVYWYRQLPEEGLKFMVYLQKENIIDESGMPKERFSAEFPKEGPSILRIQQVVRGDSAAYFCASRTGEATEAFFGQGTRLTVV.